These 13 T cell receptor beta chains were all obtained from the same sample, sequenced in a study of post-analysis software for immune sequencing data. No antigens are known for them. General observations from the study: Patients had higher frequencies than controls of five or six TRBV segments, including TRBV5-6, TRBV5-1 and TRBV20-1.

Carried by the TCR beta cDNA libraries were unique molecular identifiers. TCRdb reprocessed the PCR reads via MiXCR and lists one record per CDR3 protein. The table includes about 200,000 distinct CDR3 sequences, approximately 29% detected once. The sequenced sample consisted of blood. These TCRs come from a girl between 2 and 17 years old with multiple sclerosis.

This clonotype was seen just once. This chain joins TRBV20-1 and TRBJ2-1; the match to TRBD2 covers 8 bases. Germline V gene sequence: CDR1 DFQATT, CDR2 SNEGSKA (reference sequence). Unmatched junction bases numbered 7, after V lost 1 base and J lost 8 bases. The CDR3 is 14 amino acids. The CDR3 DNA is TGCAGTGCTAGAGTCGGTAGCGGGAACCATGAGCAGTTCTTC. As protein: CSARVGSGNHEQFF.

The CDR3 reads CASSLDPPGAEAYNEQFF. CDR3 DNA: TGTGCCAGCAGCTTAGATCCCCCCGGGGCGGAAGCCTACAATGAGCAGTTCTTC. This chain links TRBV11-3 with TRBJ2-1, with D tentatively TRBD1 or TRBD2 (5 bases each). V lost 0 bases, J lost 2 bases, and 17 bases lay in between. Germline V CDR1 and CDR2: SGHNT, YENEEA. There are 18 residues in the CDR3.

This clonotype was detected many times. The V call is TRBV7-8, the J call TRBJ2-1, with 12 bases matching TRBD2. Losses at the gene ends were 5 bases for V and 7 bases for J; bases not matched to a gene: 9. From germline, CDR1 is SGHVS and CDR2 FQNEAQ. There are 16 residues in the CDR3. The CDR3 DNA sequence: TGTGCCAGCAGCCAGCGAGACGGACTAGCGGGGAATGAGCAGTTCTTC. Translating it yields CASSQRDGLAGNEQFF.

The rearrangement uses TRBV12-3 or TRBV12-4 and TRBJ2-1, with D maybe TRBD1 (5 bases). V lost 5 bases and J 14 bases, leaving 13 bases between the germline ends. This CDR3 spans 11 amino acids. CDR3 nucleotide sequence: TGTGCCAGCAGTGCTCAGGGATGGGAGTTCTTC. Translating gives CASSAQGWEFF.

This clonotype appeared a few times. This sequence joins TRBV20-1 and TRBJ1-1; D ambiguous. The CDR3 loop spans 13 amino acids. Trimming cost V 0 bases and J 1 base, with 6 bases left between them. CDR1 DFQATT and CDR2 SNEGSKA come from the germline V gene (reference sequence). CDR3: CSARDDRNTEAFF. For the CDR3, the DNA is TGCAGTGCTAGAGATGACCGGAACACTGAAGCTTTCTTT.

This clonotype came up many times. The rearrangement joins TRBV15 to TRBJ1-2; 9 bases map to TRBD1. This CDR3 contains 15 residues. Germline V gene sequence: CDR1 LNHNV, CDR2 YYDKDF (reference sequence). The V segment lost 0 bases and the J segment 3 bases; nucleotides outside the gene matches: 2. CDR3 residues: CATSRDRDRDYGYTF. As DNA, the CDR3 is TGTGCCACCAGCAGAGATCGGGACAGGGACTATGGCTACACCTTC.

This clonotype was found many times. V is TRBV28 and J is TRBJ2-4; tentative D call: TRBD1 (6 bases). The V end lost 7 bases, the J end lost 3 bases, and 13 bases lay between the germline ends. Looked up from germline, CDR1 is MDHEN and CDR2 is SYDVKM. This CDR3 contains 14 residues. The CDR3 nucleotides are TGTGCCAGCACCACAGGGTCGGGCAAAAACATTCAGTACTTC. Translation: CASTTGSGKNIQYF.

This CDR3 is CASSFQTSGVGRGNEQFF. The CDR3 nucleotides are TGTGCCAGCAGCTTTCAGACTAGCGGGGTAGGGAGGGGAAATGAGCAGTTCTTC. This chain joins TRBV14 and TRBJ2-1; 11 nucleotides match TRBD2. Germline CDR1 and CDR2: SGHDN and FVKESK. V shed 5 bases and J 7 bases; nucleotides not matched to a gene: 16. The CDR3 totals 18 residues.

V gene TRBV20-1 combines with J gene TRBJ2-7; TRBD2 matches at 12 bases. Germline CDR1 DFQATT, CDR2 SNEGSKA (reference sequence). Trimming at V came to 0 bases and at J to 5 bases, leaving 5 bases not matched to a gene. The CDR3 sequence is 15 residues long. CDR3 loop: CSARELAGGVHEQYF. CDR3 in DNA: TGCAGTGCTAGAGAGCTAGCGGGGGGGGTCCACGAGCAGTACTTC.

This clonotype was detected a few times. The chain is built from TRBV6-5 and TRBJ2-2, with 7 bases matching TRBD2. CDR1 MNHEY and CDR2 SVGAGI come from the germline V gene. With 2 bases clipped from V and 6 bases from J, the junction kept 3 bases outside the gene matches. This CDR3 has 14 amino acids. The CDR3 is CASSYGRGPGELFF. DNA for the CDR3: TGTGCCAGCAGTTACGGGAGGGGCCCCGGGGAGCTGTTTTTT.

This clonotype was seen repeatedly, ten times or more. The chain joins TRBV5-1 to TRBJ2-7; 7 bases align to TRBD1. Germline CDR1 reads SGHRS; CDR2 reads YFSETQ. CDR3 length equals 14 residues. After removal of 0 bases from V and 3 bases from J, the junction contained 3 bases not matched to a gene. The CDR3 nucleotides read TGCGCCAGCAGCTTGGTGGGGACAGTCTACGAGCAGTACTTC. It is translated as CASSLVGTVYEQYF.

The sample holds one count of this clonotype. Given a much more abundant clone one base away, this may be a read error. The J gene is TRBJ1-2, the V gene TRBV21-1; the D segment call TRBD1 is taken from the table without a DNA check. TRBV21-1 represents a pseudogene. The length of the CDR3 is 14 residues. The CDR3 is CASSEGDRDCGYTF. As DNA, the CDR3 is TGTGCCAGCAGCGAAGGTGACAGGGACTGTGGCTACACCTTC.

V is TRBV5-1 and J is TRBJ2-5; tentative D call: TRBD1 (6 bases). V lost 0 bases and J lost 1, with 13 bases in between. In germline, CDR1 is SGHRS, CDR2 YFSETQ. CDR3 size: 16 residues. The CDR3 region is CASSLAPDSFQETQYF. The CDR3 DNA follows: TGCGCCAGCAGCTTGGCACCGGACAGCTTCCAAGAGACCCAGTACTTC.